The rows below give T cell receptor beta chains drawn from one sample of a study of chemoradiotherapy in HPV16-positive cancers. Sequenced by immunoSEQ multiplex PCR; TCRdb stores in-frame clones only, minus some. Altogether approximately 12,000 clones are present, just under 80% being singletons, with the ten largest covering over 2%. Sampling was conducted from a patient who underwent chemoradiotherapy. These receptors originate from a human donor with HPV-associated anogenital cancer. Each CDR3 is given with its conserved first and last residue. D genes are given only for firm matches. Clone size is stated in some rows and not others, as once, few, many or a class when expanded.

abundance,j_gene,v_gene,d_gene,CDR3aa,CDR3nt
-,TRBJ1-2,TRBV19,-,CASSIQFRLRSSGLGYTF,TGTGCCAGTAGTATACAGTTTAGGCTTCGGTCCTCCGGGTTAGGCTACACCTTC
-,TRBJ2-3,TRBV27,TRBD2,CASSFGSGGSDTQYF,TGTGCCAGCAGTTTCGGAAGCGGGGGGTCGGATACGCAGTATTTT
-,TRBJ1-2,TRBV7-2,-,CASSLARPSVYGYTF,TGTGCCAGCAGCTTAGCCAGGCCGAGCGTCTATGGCTACACCTTC
few,TRBJ1-2,TRBV6-5,TRBD1,CASRYTGAHGYTF,TGTGCCAGCAGATACACAGGGGCGCATGGCTACACCTTC
-,TRBJ1-2,TRBV19,-,CASSIGQRGYTF,TGTGCCAGTAGTATCGGACAGCGAGGCTACACCTTC
-,TRBJ2-6,TRBV30,-,CAWSIGVSGANVLTF,TGTGCCTGGAGTATTGGGGTCTCTGGGGCCAACGTCCTGACTTTC
-,TRBJ1-1,TRBV2,-,CASSEQGLTEAFF,TGTGCCAGCAGTGAGCAGGGTCTGACTGAAGCTTTCTTT
-,TRBJ2-1,TRBV9,-,CASSARGAGLNEQFF,TGTGCCAGCAGCGCCCGGGGGGCCGGTCTCAATGAGCAGTTCTTC
-,TRBJ2-4,TRBV6-4,TRBD1,CASSDGQGCNEDKNIQYF,TGTGCCAGCAGTGATGGACAGGGGTGTAATGAAGACAAAAACATTCAGTACTTC
once,TRBJ2-1,TRBV27,-,CASNRRGGEQFF,TGTGCCAGCAACCGACGCGGAGGGGAGCAGTTCTTC
few,TRBJ1-2,TRBV7-2,TRBD1,CASSPGLDRGYGYTF,TGTGCCAGCAGCCCGGGACTTGACAGGGGATATGGCTACACCTTC
few,TRBJ1-5,TRBV7-8,-,CASSSPYQPQHF,TGTGCCAGCAGCTCCCCGTATCAGCCCCAGCATTTT
-,TRBJ2-2,TRBV6-4,-,CASSDRDTGELFF,TGTGCCAGCAGTGACAGGGACACCGGGGAGCTGTTTTTT
-,TRBJ1-6,TRBV30,-,CAWSSGNNSPLHF,TGTGCCTGGTCGTCCGGGAATAATTCACCCCTCCACTTT
-,TRBJ1-4,TRBV19,-,CASRPGRMNEKLFF,TGTGCCAGTAGGCCCGGGAGGATGAATGAAAAACTGTTTTTT
few,TRBJ2-7,TRBV25-1,-,CASSSRGTFYRDEQYF,TGTGCCAGCAGCAGCCGAGGGACCTTCTACCGGGACGAGCAGTACTTC
-,TRBJ1-2,TRBV7-9,TRBD1,CASSLGQWGYTF,TGTGCCAGCAGCTTGGGACAGTGGGGCTACACCTTC
-,TRBJ2-5,TRBV2,-,CASSGGLKETQYF,TGTGCCAGCAGTGGGGGGCTTAAAGAGACCCAGTACTTC
-,TRBJ1-2,TRBV19,-,CASSTVNYGYTF,TGTGCCAGTAGTACAGTTAACTATGGCTACACCTTC
-,TRBJ1-6,TRBV7-2,-,CASSLAHQDLGPLHF,TGTGCCAGCAGCTTAGCGCATCAGGACCTAGGGCCCCTCCACTTT
-,TRBJ2-1,TRBV7-9,TRBD2,CASSQTRTSGTNEQFF,TGTGCCAGCAGCCAAACAAGGACTAGCGGGACGAATGAGCAGTTCTTC
few,TRBJ1-1,TRBV7-2,-,CASSLDGRHEAFF,TGTGCCAGCAGCTTAGATGGGCGGCATGAAGCTTTCTTT
-,TRBJ1-1,TRBV11-3,-,CASSLDTDEAFF,TGTGCCAGCAGCTTAGACACAGATGAAGCTTTCTTT
-,TRBJ2-1,TRBV9,TRBD1,CASSVVTGVGSAEQFF,TGTGCCAGCAGCGTAGTCACAGGGGTCGGCTCGGCTGAGCAGTTCTTC
-,TRBJ1-2,TRBV30,-,CAWHPGRGPGYTF,TGTGCCTGGCACCCAGGGAGAGGTCCTGGCTACACCTTC
-,TRBJ2-1,TRBV6-1,-,CASSELEVRNEQFF,TGTGCCAGCAGTGAATTGGAAGTTAGGAATGAGCAGTTCTTC
once,TRBJ1-5,TRBV6-1,-,CASNAGSQDQPQHF,TGTGCCAGCAACGCCGGGAGCCAAGATCAGCCCCAGCATTTT
-,TRBJ1-6,TRBV5-6,-,CASSLFLSSPLHF,TGTGCCAGCAGCTTGTTTTTGAGCTCACCCCTCCACTTT
-,TRBJ1-5,TRBV29-1,-,CSVSRATNQPQHF,TGCAGCGTTTCCAGGGCTACCAATCAGCCCCAGCATTTT
-,TRBJ2-1,TRBV29-1,-,CSVRRGASSYNEQFF,TGCAGCGTACGCAGGGGGGCCAGCTCCTACAATGAGCAGTTCTTC